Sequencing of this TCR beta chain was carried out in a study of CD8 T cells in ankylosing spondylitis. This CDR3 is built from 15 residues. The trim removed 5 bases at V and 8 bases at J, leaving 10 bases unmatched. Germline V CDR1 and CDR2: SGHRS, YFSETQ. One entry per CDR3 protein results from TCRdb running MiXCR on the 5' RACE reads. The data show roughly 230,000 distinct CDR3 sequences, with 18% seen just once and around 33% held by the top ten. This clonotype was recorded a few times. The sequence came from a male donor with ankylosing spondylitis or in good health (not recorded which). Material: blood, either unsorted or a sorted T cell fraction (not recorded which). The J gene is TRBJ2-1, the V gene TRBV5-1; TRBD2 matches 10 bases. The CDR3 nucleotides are TGCGCCAGCAGACGGGGACTAGCGCCTAGGGATGAGCAGTTCTTC. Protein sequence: CASRRGLAPRDEQFF.